Following are 15 T cell receptor beta chains from one sample sequenced in a study of T cells in Graves' hyperthyroidism and ophthalmopathy. RNA transcripts gave rise to amplified TCR beta CDR3 regions. The HTBI primer set drove a first-round RT-PCR of the TCR CDR3. From the multiplex PCR reads, TCRdb called clonotypes with MiXCR, one entry per CDR3 protein. The sample records approximately 640,000 distinct CDR3 sequences, approximately 15% being singletons. The sequenced sample was blood. The receptors here all came from a middle-aged man with Graves' hyperthyroidism.

To note about this clonotype: The germline gene is not matched at one end of the junction; a read error may be the cause. This sequence joins TRBV28 and TRBJ2-5; D uncertain. CDR3 length: 17 amino acids. Germline V CDR1 and CDR2: MDHEN, SYDVKM. DNA for the CDR3: TGTGCCAGCAGTTTCTCCCCTTCCATTGACAAACAAGGGACCCAGTACTTC. Its protein is CASSFSPSIDKQGTQYF.

About this clonotype: A much larger clone lies a single base off, so this may be a read error. V gene TRBV24-1 combines with J gene TRBJ2-3; 8 positions agree with TRBD1. V shed 5 bases, J shed 10 bases, and the junction held 10 bases outside the gene matches. Germline CDR1 KGHDR, CDR2 SFDVKD. CDR3 length equals 14 residues. CDR3 in amino acids: CATSVRDRRDAQYF. CDR3 nucleotides: TGTGCCACCAGTGTCCGGGACAGGCGCGATGCGCAGTATTTT.

This clonotype was detected many times. At one end, the junction sequence differs from germline, possibly due to a read error. The chain employs TRBV2 and TRBJ1-5; weak D call: TRBD1 (6 bases). The germline V gene encodes CDR1 SNHLY and CDR2 FYNNEI. The CDR3 consists of 14 residues. CDR3 sequence: CVSSPLDSNQPQHF. The CDR3, as DNA: TGTGTCAGCAGTCCTCTGGACAGTAATCAGCCCCAGCATTTT.

Only a few counts were recorded for this clonotype. The chain recombines TRBV6-1 with TRBJ2-3; no clear D gene. The CDR3 is 18 amino acids. Trimming removed 0 bases from V and 0 bases from J, with 16 bases in between. CDR1 is MNHNS, CDR2 SASEGT, per germline. CDR3 nucleotide sequence: TGTGCCAGCAGTGAAGCGCTGGTGGGCCGCAGGAGCACAGATACGCAGTATTTT. Protein product: CASSEALVGRRSTDTQYF.

This clonotype appeared many times. V is TRBV28 and J is TRBJ2-4; TRBD1 might be the D (6 bases). The germline V gene has CDR1 MDHEN and CDR2 SYDVKM. This CDR3 spans 16 amino acids. Trimming pared 0 bases from V and 0 bases from J, leaving 9 bases between. CDR3 region: CASSLWRGKAKNIQYF. CDR3 sequence (DNA): TGTGCCAGCAGTTTATGGAGGGGGAAAGCCAAAAACATTCAGTACTTC.

Only a few counts were recorded for this clonotype. The chain joins TRBV30 to TRBJ2-4; 7 bases map to TRBD1. The CDR3 spans 15 residues. Germline V CDR1 and CDR2: GTSNPN, SVGIG (reference sequence). J lost 3 bases, V lost 3 bases, and 8 bases had no gene match. Here the CDR3 reads CAWRQGFSGKNIQYF. The CDR3 DNA reads as TGTGCCTGGAGACAGGGGTTTTCAGGCAAAAACATTCAGTACTTC.

This clonotype was found many times. A junction end diverges from the germline sequence, so it may reflect a read error. CDR3 coding DNA: TGTGCCAGCAGCCTAGCGGGAGGCCGCGGGGATACGCAGTATTTT. This gives the protein CASSLAGGRGDTQYF. The chain recombines TRBV7-9 with TRBJ2-3; 11 bases are shared with TRBD2. The CDR3 is 15 residues long. Germline V gene data show CDR1 as SEHNR and CDR2 as FQNEAQ (reference sequence).

In the case of this clonotype: A much larger clone lies a single base off, so this may be a read error. This rearrangement joins TRBV6-2 or TRBV6-3 to TRBJ2-5; D tentatively reads TRBD1 or TRBD2 (5 bases each). Germline V gives CDR1 MNHEY, CDR2 SVGEGT. V shed 2 bases and J shed 10 bases, with 17 bases lying between them. The CDR3 loop spans 14 amino acids. CDR3 nucleotide sequence: TGTGCCAGCAGTTACGCCTTTATCGGGGACGACCAGTACTTC. This encodes CASSYAFIGDDQYF.

CDR3 in DNA: TGTGCCAGCAGTGAAACACTAGCGGGAGGTTACGAGCAGTACTTC. This sequence encodes CASSETLAGGYEQYF. The chain uses TRBV2 and TRBJ2-7; 12 bases align to TRBD2. Germline V lookup: CDR1 SNHLY, CDR2 FYNNEI. V lost 2 bases, J lost 4 bases, and 3 bases stayed unmatched. There are 15 residues in the CDR3.

This clonotype appeared a few times. The chain links TRBV5-8 to TRBJ2-2; either TRBD1 or TRBD2 may fit D (5 bases each). This CDR3 spans 15 amino acids. Germline CDR1 and CDR2: SGHTS and YDEGEE. V shed 1 base and J shed 7 bases, with 14 bases lying between them. CDR3 coding DNA: TGTGCCAGCAGCTTGCGGGTGGGGACCGACGGGGAGCTGTTTTTT. Its protein is CASSLRVGTDGELFF. The variable domain in full, with the rest retrieved from reference TRBV5-8 and TRBJ2-2, is EAGVTQSPTHLIKTRGQQATLRCSPISGHTSVYWYQQALGLGLQFLLWYDEGEERNRGNFPPRFSGRQFPNYSSELNVNALELEDSALYLCASSLRVGTDGELFFGEGSRLTVL.

This clonotype has only a few counts. The gene calls are TRBV3-1 and TRBJ2-1; 10 positions agree with TRBD2. The CDR3 runs to 18 residues. The V segment lost 2 bases and the J segment 7 bases; nucleotides outside the gene matches: 14. The germline V gene has CDR1 LGHDT and CDR2 YNNKEL (reference sequence). DNA for the CDR3: TGTGCCAGCAGCCAACCTACTGTCACTAGCGGGACGGGTAATGAGCAGTTCTTC. Its translation is CASSQPTVTSGTGNEQFF.

This clonotype was observed a few times. This chain joins TRBV7-9 and TRBJ2-1; D remains ambiguous. Trimming left V 5 bases short and J 5 bases short, with 7 bases between. This CDR3 region has 12 residues. Germline CDR1 and CDR2: SEHNR and FQNEAQ (reference sequence). The CDR3 protein is CASSGFNNEQFF. The CDR3 DNA reads TGTGCCAGCAGCGGGTTCAACAATGAGCAGTTCTTC.

This clonotype occurred many times. J is TRBJ2-2 and V is TRBV24-1; 8 bases fit TRBD2. CDR3 length: 17 amino acids. Unmatched junction bases numbered 13, after V lost 4 bases and J lost 7 bases. The V gene's germline CDR1 is KGHDR and CDR2 SFDVKD. CDR3 sequence reads: CATSDLDRAGDSGELFF. The DNA of the CDR3 is TGTGCCACCAGTGACCTTGACAGAGCGGGAGACAGCGGGGAGCTGTTTTTT.

The sample holds many counts of this clonotype. The CDR3 protein is CASSTETWGKNYGYTF. The CDR3 DNA reads TGTGCCAGCAGCACAGAGACCTGGGGGAAGAACTATGGCTACACCTTC. The rearrangement joins TRBV7-9 to TRBJ1-2; D is possibly TRBD1 (5 bases). There are 16 residues in the CDR3. V was pared by 5 bases and J by 2 bases, with 18 bases between. Germline V CDR1 and CDR2: SEHNR, FQNEAQ (reference sequence).

This clonotype came up many times. The genes are TRBV24-1 and TRBJ2-7, with D possibly matching TRBD1 (5 bases). This CDR3 spans 16 amino acids. CDR1 KGHDR and CDR2 SFDVKD come from the germline V gene. The V gene lost 4 bases and the J gene lost 7 bases, with 22 bases spanning the gap. The chain's CDR3 is CATSDSETEVTREQYF. CDR3 sequence (DNA): TGTGCCACCAGTGACTCAGAGACAGAAGTCACGCGGGAGCAGTACTTC.